The sequence of this T cell receptor beta chain was determined in a study of blood T cell repertoires in COVID-19 (dated by TCRdb to about 2020). Notes on the research overall: The collaborator samples originated in the United States, Italy and Spain and spanned the acute and convalescent phases of COVID-19. The prospective study material was composed of cDNA or gDNA derived from T cells, B-cell-depleted T cells, or PBMCs. Subjects who had been exposed to COVID-19, were actively infected with it, or had recovered from it provided the deeply sampled blood TCRbeta repertoires that made up the dataset. The repertoires were made available in a free public database intended to serve as a resource for research on the immune response to SARS-CoV-2. The samples were drawn from two sources: the first 160 participants of the ongoing ImmuneRACE study, and fewer than 1,500 subjects contributed by 6 global collaborators. The sample metadata nearly always contained a de-identified subject ID, COVID-19 status, age in years and sex. Where available, HLA class I and class II types were taken from metadata supplied by the sample provider and were not determined by assay-based typing.

TCRbeta CDR3 regions were amplified from genomic DNA using the immunoSEQ Assay, a bias-controlled multiplex PCR. The paper's data handling went like this. The number of nucleated cells in each sample was estimated by amplification of reference gene primers within the assay. Sequence reads were collapsed and filtered to measure the absolute abundance of every unique TCRbeta CDR3 rearrangement. For each sample, productive Simpson clonality was calculated as the square root of Simpson's diversity index over productive rearrangements. In its TCRdb copy, this immuneACCESS table keeps in-frame sequences only and misses some clones. Where compared with another copy, unresolved V genes explain less than half of these, and the others have no known cause. V and J calls and clone size are copied from that table; D and trimming were computed from the DNA. Across this sample there are approximately 450,000 clones, with around nine tenths seen only once. Roughly 4% of the sample is taken by the ten largest.

The CDR3 sequence holds 14 residues, the cysteine and phenylalanine included. The CDR3 DNA has 42 bases and is translated from base 1. Germline trimming amounts to 3 bases on V and 6 bases on J, with 6 as the count of junction bases outside the gene matches. Taken from the germline V gene, the CDR1 and CDR2 loops are SGDLS and YYNGEE. A remark on this clone: Its antigen has not been determined. Per-nucleotide qualities are absent, and no much larger clonotype sits a single base away.

Collaborating institutions collected whole blood in K2EDTA tubes following their own protocols. Collaborator samples were shipped for TCRbeta analysis as frozen whole blood, isolated PBMCs, or DNA extracted from either sample type. Results the study describes overall, beyond this receptor: How much clinical and demographic metadata was included differed by source and by participant, and the metadata was provided uncurated.

Input material: peripheral blood. The chain is made from TRBV9 and TRBJ2-4, and 7 junctional nucleotides match TRBD2. The sequence was collected from a woman in her 30s with acute or convalescent COVID-19. The CDR3 is CASSGRREGNIQYF. The base sequence is TGTGCCAGCAGCGGACGGAGGGAGGGAAACATTCAGTACTTC.